Listed below are T cell receptor beta chains from one sample, sequenced in a study of post-analysis software for immune sequencing data. Each CDR3 protein is one row after TCRdb ran MiXCR on the PCR reads. The sample holds hundreds of thousands of distinct CDR3 sequences, around 64% seen once. The sequenced material came from blood. The receptors here all came from a girl aged 2 to 9 with multiple sclerosis. CDR3s include the opening cysteine and the closing phenylalanine or tryptophan. A D gene is named only where the DNA matches it firmly. A row's size may be missing; if present it is once, few, many or a size class.

v_gene: TRBV7-2; j_gene: TRBJ2-1; abundance: -; d_gene: TRBD2; CDR3aa: CASGTSGGWTYNEQFF; CDR3nt: TGTGCCAGCGGGACTAGCGGGGGTTGGACCTACAATGAGCAGTTCTTC
v_gene: TRBV9; j_gene: TRBJ1-1; abundance: -; d_gene: TRBD1; CDR3aa: CASSPTGEGTEAFF; CDR3nt: TGTGCCAGCAGCCCAACAGGGGAAGGAACTGAAGCTTTCTTT
v_gene: TRBV28; j_gene: TRBJ1-1; abundance: -; d_gene: -; CDR3aa: CASSVTTVVDTEAFF; CDR3nt: TGTGCCAGCAGTGTAACGACAGTAGTCGACACTGAAGCTTTCTTT
v_gene: TRBV7-2; j_gene: TRBJ2-1; abundance: -; d_gene: TRBD2; CDR3aa: CASSPRTSGGRGEQFF; CDR3nt: TGTGCCAGCAGCCCTAGGACTAGCGGGGGCCGGGGTGAGCAGTTCTTC
v_gene: TRBV7-2; j_gene: TRBJ2-2; abundance: -; d_gene: -; CDR3aa: CASSRLAGTSTGERFF; CDR3nt: TGTGCCAGCAGCCGCCTAGCCGGGACTTCCACCGGGGAGCGGTTTTTT
v_gene: TRBV18; j_gene: TRBJ2-7; abundance: few; d_gene: -; CDR3aa: CASSPRHSSYYEQYF; CDR3nt: TGTGCCAGCTCACCGCGGCACAGCAGCTACTACGAGCAGTACTTC
v_gene: TRBV7-9; j_gene: TRBJ2-3; abundance: once; d_gene: -; CDR3aa: CASSLGQSYTDTQYF; CDR3nt: TGTGCCAGCAGCTTAGGGCAGTCTTACACAGATACGCAGTATTTT
v_gene: TRBV7-8; j_gene: TRBJ2-5; abundance: -; d_gene: -; CDR3aa: CASSLEATRQETQYF; CDR3nt: TGTGCCAGCAGCTTAGAGGCTACGCGGCAAGAGACCCAGTACTTC
v_gene: TRBV7-3; j_gene: TRBJ2-1; abundance: -; d_gene: -; CDR3aa: CASSLTIADYNEQFF; CDR3nt: TGTGCCAGCAGCTTAACGATAGCGGACTACAATGAGCAGTTCTTC
v_gene: TRBV2; j_gene: TRBJ1-2; abundance: -; d_gene: -; CDR3aa: CASSERINYGYTF; CDR3nt: TGTGCCAGCAGTGAGAGGATTAACTATGGCTACACCTTC
v_gene: TRBV10-1; j_gene: TRBJ1-2; abundance: -; d_gene: -; CDR3aa: CASSENANYGYTF; CDR3nt: TGCGCCAGCAGTGAGAATGCTAACTATGGCTACACCTTC
v_gene: TRBV7-9; j_gene: TRBJ2-5; abundance: -; d_gene: TRBD1; CDR3aa: CASSQTGAQETQYF; CDR3nt: TGTGCCAGCAGCCAAACAGGGGCCCAAGAGACCCAGTACTTC
v_gene: TRBV7-9; j_gene: TRBJ1-1; abundance: -; d_gene: -; CDR3aa: CASSLSRVEAEAFF; CDR3nt: TGTGCCAGCAGCTTGAGTAGGGTAGAGGCTGAAGCTTTCTTT
v_gene: TRBV29-1; j_gene: TRBJ2-1; abundance: -; d_gene: TRBD1; CDR3aa: CSVLGQGINEQFF; CDR3nt: TGCAGCGTGCTGGGACAGGGTATCAATGAGCAGTTCTTC
v_gene: TRBV6-1; j_gene: TRBJ2-1; abundance: few; d_gene: -; CDR3aa: CATRRGGLGGPYNEQFF; CDR3nt: TGTGCCACCCGGAGGGGTGGGTTGGGGGGCCCGTACAATGAGCAGTTCTTC
v_gene: TRBV11-2; j_gene: TRBJ2-4; abundance: few; d_gene: TRBD1; CDR3aa: CASSIRQGTLAKNIQYF; CDR3nt: TGTGCCAGCAGCATCAGACAGGGGACCCTAGCCAAAAACATTCAGTACTTC
v_gene: TRBV11-2; j_gene: TRBJ2-5; abundance: few; d_gene: TRBD2; CDR3aa: CASSLLSSGSSETQYF; CDR3nt: TGTGCCAGCAGCTTATTGTCTAGCGGGAGTTCGGAGACCCAGTACTTC
v_gene: TRBV12-3/TRBV12-4; j_gene: TRBJ2-1; abundance: -; d_gene: -; CDR3aa: CASSLEPSDEQFF; CDR3nt: TGTGCCAGCAGTTTAGAACCTAGTGATGAGCAGTTCTTC
v_gene: TRBV20-1; j_gene: TRBJ2-1; abundance: few; d_gene: TRBD2; CDR3aa: CSARDLGLDYNEQFF; CDR3nt: TGCAGTGCTAGAGATCTGGGACTAGACTACAATGAGCAGTTCTTC
v_gene: TRBV6-1; j_gene: TRBJ1-2; abundance: -; d_gene: -; CDR3aa: CASSESRPGGYTF; CDR3nt: TGTGCCAGCAGTGAATCCCGCCCGGGGGGCTACACCTTC
v_gene: TRBV7-2; j_gene: TRBJ2-1; abundance: -; d_gene: -; CDR3aa: CASSLDGLTYNEQFF; CDR3nt: TGTGCCAGCAGCTTAGACGGACTAACCTACAATGAGCAGTTCTTC
v_gene: TRBV20-1; j_gene: TRBJ1-6; abundance: -; d_gene: -; CDR3aa: CSAKAGNSPLHF; CDR3nt: TGCAGTGCTAAGGCAGGGAATTCACCCCTCCACTTT
v_gene: TRBV4-3; j_gene: TRBJ2-7; abundance: -; d_gene: TRBD1; CDR3aa: CASSQEGQGDNEQYF; CDR3nt: TGCGCCAGCAGCCAGGAAGGACAGGGGGACAATGAGCAGTACTTC
v_gene: TRBV25-1; j_gene: TRBJ2-1; abundance: -; d_gene: TRBD2; CDR3aa: CASSEGRLAGHYSYNEQFF; CDR3nt: TGTGCCAGCAGTGAAGGGAGATTAGCGGGTCACTACTCCTACAATGAGCAGTTCTTC